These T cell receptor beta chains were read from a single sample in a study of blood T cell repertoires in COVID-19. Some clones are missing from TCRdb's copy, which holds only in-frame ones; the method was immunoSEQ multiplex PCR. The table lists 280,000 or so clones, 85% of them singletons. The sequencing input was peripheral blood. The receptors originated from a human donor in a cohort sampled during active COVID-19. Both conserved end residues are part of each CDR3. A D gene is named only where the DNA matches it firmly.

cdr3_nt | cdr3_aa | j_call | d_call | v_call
TGTGCCAGCAGCTTAGCGGGAGTTGAAGGAAACATTCAGTACTTC | CASSLAGVEGNIQYF | TRBJ2-4 | TRBD2 | TRBV5-4
TGTGCCAGCTCACCAGGTAGCCCCGATTACGAGCAGTACTTC | CASSPGSPDYEQYF | TRBJ2-7 | . | TRBV18
TGTGCCAGCAGTCCGCCGACAGGGGGTTACGAGCAGTACTTC | CASSPPTGGYEQYF | TRBJ2-7 | TRBD1 | TRBV6-2/TRBV6-3
TGTGCCAGCAATTTCCAGGGGTTGCCCCAGCATTTT | CASNFQGLPQHF | TRBJ1-5 | . | TRBV28
TGTGCCAGCAGCCCGTCAACATTCTCTGAAGCTTTCTTT | CASSPSTFSEAFF | TRBJ1-1 | . | TRBV3-1/TRBV3-2
TGCGCCAGCAGCTCTTCCCCTCTGGGTCGCGGGAGTTTCTACGAGCAGTACTTC | CASSSSPLGRGSFYEQYF | TRBJ2-7 | TRBD2 | TRBV5-1
TGTGCCACCAGTGACGGACAGGGGAGTCGTGGCTACACCTTC | CATSDGQGSRGYTF | TRBJ1-2 | TRBD1 | TRBV24-1
TGCGCCAGCAGCTTTGGGACAGGGGGCACTCTAGCCAAAAACATTCAGTACTTC | CASSFGTGGTLAKNIQYF | TRBJ2-4 | TRBD1 | TRBV5-1
TGTGCCAGCTCACCTTCGTCACACAGTGTATACACTGAAGCTTTCTTT | CASSPSSHSVYTEAFF | TRBJ1-1 | . | TRBV18
TGTGCCAGCAGTGATACTAGCGGGAGAATCAATGAGCAGTTCTTC | CASSDTSGRINEQFF | TRBJ2-1 | TRBD2 | TRBV2